This T cell receptor (beta chain) was documented in a study of blood T cell repertoires in COVID-19. Study at large: Samples taken during acute and convalescent COVID-19 were collected in the United States, Italy and Spain.

Residents of approximately 25 US areas, aged about 18 to 95 years, made up the participants. Donors were grouped by their self-reported clinical history. Assay used: immunoSEQ multiplex PCR; TCRdb lists only in-frame clones, some missing. The repertoire holds 250,000 to 300,000 clones, with 88% as singletons. The sequence derives from a woman aged 60-75 years in a cohort exposed to, infected with or recovered from COVID-19 (not recorded which). The specimen was PBMCs or T cells enriched from blood (not recorded which).

For the CDR3, the DNA is TGTGCCACCAGTGATAGGGACAGGGGAGGTGATGGCTACACCTTC. Protein product: CATSDRDRGGDGYTF. The rearrangement links TRBV24-1 to TRBJ1-2; TRBD1 matches at 10 bases. The CDR3 spans 15 residues. Germline-derived CDR1 and CDR2 are KGHDR and SFDVKD. With V trimmed by 3 bases and J by 6 bases, 6 bases remained unmatched.